The clone carrying this T cell receptor (beta chain) was detected a few times. The data were taken from a study of blood T cell repertoires in COVID-19. In the study overall: Sample material is recorded as cDNA or gDNA derived from T cells, B-cell-depleted T cells, or PBMCs.

The CDR3 runs to 14 residues. V shed 4 bases and J shed 0 bases, with 10 bases lying between them. Germline-derived CDR1 and CDR2 are SGHKS and YYEKEE (reference sequence). The protocol was immunoSEQ multiplex PCR, while the TCRdb copy is restricted to in-frame clones and leaves out a portion. The sample includes 200,000 to 250,000 clones, 82% of them seen just once. Cohorts were determined from participant-reported clinical history. Cohort 3 recovered donors had two negative PCRs, clearance, or symptom resolution. Source material: PBMCs or T cells enriched from blood (not recorded which). This clonotype originated in a woman aged 60-75 years who had recovered from COVID-19. The gene calls are TRBV5-5 and TRBJ1-2; a possible D gene is TRBD1 (6 bases). The CDR3 nucleotides read TGTGCCAGCAGCCCCCAGGGGTCTAACTATGGCTACACCTTC. Translation gives CASSPQGSNYGYTF. Full variable domain (remainder filled in from reference TRBV5-5 and TRBJ1-2): DAGVTQSPTHLIKTRGQQVTLRCSPISGHKSVSWYQQVLGQGPQFIFQYYEKEERGRGNFPDRFSARQFPNYSSELNVNALLLGDSALYLCASSPQGSNYGYTFGSGTRLTVV.